The clone carrying this T cell receptor beta chain was observed once. This entry is derived from a study of blood T cell repertoires in COVID-19. V shed 3 bases and J shed 7 bases, with 19 bases lying between them. The germline V gene encodes CDR1 SGHVS and CDR2 FQNEAQ. The CDR3 extends over 15 amino acids. Assay: immunoSEQ multiplex PCR; the TCRdb copy retains only in-frame clones and omits some. The sample contains nearly 80,000 clones, around nine tenths of which appear only once. Sequenced input: peripheral blood. V gene TRBV7-8 combines with J gene TRBJ2-7, with D possibly TRBD2 on 6 matching bases. This receptor was obtained from a woman older than 75 with active or convalescent COVID-19. CDR3 coding DNA: TGTGCCAGCAGCTTGGGCCGGAGAGGGGCGGGGGAGCAGTACTTC. Amino acid sequence: CASSLGRRGAGEQYF. The full variable domain, rest sourced from reference TRBV7-8 and TRBJ2-7, is GAGVSQSPRYKVAKRGQDVALRCDPISGHVSLFWYQQALGQGPEFLTYFQNEAQLDKSGLPSDRFFAERPEGSVSTLKIQRTQQEDSAVYLCASSLGRRGAGEQYFGPGTRLTVT.